The text below deals with one T cell receptor beta chain. The repertoire was sequenced with immunoSEQ multiplex PCR; TCRdb's copy has only in-frame clones and lacks some. The sample contains under 300,000 clones, roughly 90% of which appear only once. The data stem from a study of blood T cell repertoires in COVID-19. The CDR3 totals 14 residues. From germline, CDR1 is LNHDA and CDR2 SQIVND (reference sequence). V lost 7 bases and J lost 1; bases outside the gene matches: 6. The V gene is TRBV19, the J gene TRBJ2-7, with TRBD1 matching 8 bases. This receptor was obtained from a woman younger than 45 with acute or convalescent COVID-19. The sequenced sample was peripheral blood. The CDR3 protein is CASNHWDRSYEQYF. CDR3 sequence (DNA): TGTGCCAGTAATCATTGGGACAGGTCCTACGAGCAGTACTTC.